The clone carrying this T cell receptor (beta chain) was found many times. V was pared by 4 bases and J by 5 bases, with 10 bases of the junction left unmatched. CDR3 size: 15 residues. CDR1 is SGHNT, CDR2 YYREEE, per germline (reference sequence). Both TCR beta VDJ combination and CDR3 sequence profiling were carried out. Genomic DNA was the template for this profiling. MiXCR, applied by TCRdb to the reads, yields one record per CDR3 protein. The table records fewer than 200,000 distinct CDR3 sequences, roughly 45% of them present only once. The data belong to a study of CD8+CD57+ T cells in acquired aplastic anemia.

V and J are TRBV5-4 and TRBJ1-1; TRBD1 matches at 8 bases. The receptor comes from a human donor in good health. What was sequenced was sorted CD4+, CD8+, or CD8+CD57+ T cells (not recorded which) from PBMCs. CDR3 residues: CASSATGTGWTEAFF. Written as DNA, the CDR3 is TGTGCCAGCAGCGCCACCGGGACAGGTTGGACTGAAGCTTTCTTT.